The 29 T cell receptor beta chains in this list originate from one sample, sequenced in a study of T cell responses to AZD1222 COVID-19 vaccine. Sequencing used immunoSEQ multiplex PCR; TCRdb keeps in-frame clones, though not all of them. The top ten hold less than 30% of the sample, which has 120,000 or so clones, approximately 88% seen once. Sample: peripheral blood, taken on day 0 of AZD1222 vaccination. All receptors derive from an adult in good health.

The chain uses TRBV7-9 and TRBJ2-3; no firm D call. Germline assignment: CDR1 SEHNR and CDR2 FQNEAQ (reference sequence). This CDR3 has 13 amino acids. The V end was cut by 0 bases, the J end by 8 bases, with 9 bases between. CDR3 loop: CASSLAVRVTQYF. CDR3 nucleotides: TGTGCCAGCAGCTTAGCCGTACGGGTTACGCAGTATTTT.

This clone came up a few times. This CDR3 reads CASSLDDTGELFF. CDR3 sequence (DNA): TGCGCCAGCAGCTTGGACGACACCGGGGAGCTGTTTTTT. This chain uses TRBV5-1 with TRBJ2-2; D remains unclear. CDR1 and CDR2 (germline): SGHRS, YFSETQ. This CDR3 region has 13 residues. Trimming cost V 0 bases and J 3 bases, with 3 bases left between them.

This chain uses TRBV6-5 with TRBJ1-2; D is ambiguous. Deletions cut 5 bases from V and 4 bases from J, with 11 bases between. This CDR3 spans 13 amino acids. Germline CDR1 and CDR2: MNHEY and SVGAGI. CDR3: CASSHRASYGYTF. CDR3 nucleotide sequence: TGTGCCAGCAGTCACCGGGCCTCCTATGGCTACACCTTC.

The sample holds one count of this clone. The chain employs TRBV6-4 and TRBJ1-2; D gene unclear. The CDR3 has 16 residues. The germline gives CDR1 MRHNA, CDR2 SNTAGT. V was pared by 0 bases and J by 2 bases, with 13 bases between. The chain's CDR3 is CASSDSGEAYNYGYTF. The CDR3 DNA reads TGTGCCAGCAGTGACTCAGGAGAGGCCTACAACTATGGCTACACCTTC.

This clone was observed once. The chain employs TRBV21-1 and TRBJ1-3; the table names TRBD1, a call not compared with the DNA. TRBV21-1 counts as a pseudogene. This CDR3 has 13 amino acids. The CDR3 loop is CASPQGSGNTIYF. CDR3 bases: TGTGCCAGCCCACAGGGATCTGGAAACACCATATATTTT.

Only one count was recorded for this clone. In DNA form, the CDR3 reads TGTGCCAGCAGTTACTCTAGCTCGGGCAATGAGCAGTTCTTC. It encodes CASSYSSSGNEQFF. V and J are TRBV6-2 or TRBV6-3 and TRBJ2-1; D remains unclear. The CDR3 totals 14 residues. The germline gives CDR1 MNHEY, CDR2 SVGEGT. Deletions cut 0 bases from V and 6 bases from J, with 9 bases between.

The rearrangement links TRBV29-1 to TRBJ2-3; 9 nucleotides match TRBD1. Trimming at V came to 6 bases and at J to 3 bases, leaving 10 bases not matched to a gene. The CDR3 contains 15 residues. Germline V gives CDR1 SQVTM, CDR2 ANQGSEA. CDR3 residues: CSVLQGAIGTDTQYF. The CDR3 DNA follows: TGCAGCGTCTTACAGGGGGCTATTGGGACAGATACGCAGTATTTT.

The chain combines TRBV27 with TRBJ2-7, with D uncertain. Germline V CDR1 and CDR2: MNHEY, SMNVEV (reference sequence). The CDR3 contains 16 residues. V lost 4 bases and J 0 bases, leaving 16 bases between the germline ends. Written as DNA, the CDR3 is TGTGCCAGCAGTTCCCGACCCCCGCAGAGCTCCTACGAGCAGTACTTC. It encodes CASSSRPPQSSYEQYF.

The V call is TRBV7-2, the J call TRBJ1-6; tentatively, D is TRBD1 (6 bases). This CDR3 is built from 16 residues. Germline assignment: CDR1 SGHTA and CDR2 FQGNSA. V gave up 1 base and J gave up 9 bases, with 16 bases separating them. In DNA, the CDR3 is TGTGCCAGCAGCTTAGAAAGGTCAGGGGCTGGTTCACCCCTCCACTTT. Translating it yields CASSLERSGAGSPLHF.

CDR3 region: CASSYSQGKREQYF. In nucleotides, the CDR3 is TGTGCCAGCAGTTACTCGCAGGGGAAACGGGAGCAGTACTTC. The chain combines TRBV6-5 with TRBJ2-7; D perhaps matches TRBD1 (6 bases). V lost 0 bases and J 7 bases, leaving 13 bases between the germline ends. This CDR3 spans 14 amino acids. Germline V CDR1 and CDR2: MNHEY, SVGAGI.

This clone was seen a single time. The J gene is TRBJ2-5, the V gene TRBV30, with 7 bases identical to TRBD2. With 4 bases clipped from V and 2 bases from J, the junction kept 10 bases outside the gene matches. Germline CDR1 is GTSNPN and CDR2 is SVGIG (reference sequence). The length of the CDR3 is 15 residues. CDR3 region: CAWTRGSGKQETQYF. CDR3 nucleotide sequence: TGTGCCTGGACGAGAGGGAGCGGGAAGCAAGAGACCCAGTACTTC.

V usage is TRBV29-1 and J usage is TRBJ2-7; D not resolved. In germline, CDR1 is SQVTM, CDR2 ANQGSEA. Trimming took off 4 bases at V and 0 bases at J, with 4 bases between the two ends. The CDR3 has 11 residues. The CDR3 is CSVGNSYEQYF. CDR3 nucleotides: TGCAGCGTTGGGAACTCCTACGAGCAGTACTTC.

V is TRBV5-4 and J is TRBJ2-7; D remains ambiguous. This CDR3 is 12 amino acids long. V lost 2 bases to trimming and J lost 5 bases, with 8 bases between them. CDR1 SGHNT and CDR2 YYREEE come from the germline V gene (reference sequence). The CDR3 loop reads CASSLDWDEQYF. Here the CDR3 DNA reads TGTGCCAGCAGCTTAGATTGGGACGAGCAGTACTTC.

V and J are TRBV9 and TRBJ2-1; perhaps D is TRBD1 or TRBD2 (5 bases each). The CDR3 is 13 amino acids. CDR1 is SGDLS and CDR2 is YYNGEE in the germline V gene. Trimming stripped 4 bases from V and 9 bases from J, with 14 bases between. DNA for the CDR3: TGTGCCAGCAGCCGGCGCCGGGACGGTGAGCAGTTCTTC. It specifies CASSRRRDGEQFF. The whole variable domain, remainder taken from reference TRBV9 and TRBJ2-1, is DSGVTQTPKHLITATGQRVTLRCSPRSGDLSVYWYQQSLDQGLQFLIQYYNGEERAKGNILERFSAQQFPDLHSELNLSSLELGDSALYFCASSRRRDGEQFFGPGTRLTVL.

This clone was recorded once. The chain recombines TRBV30 with TRBJ2-7; 9 bases are a match to TRBD2. The junction had 10 bases not matched to a gene; V was cut back by 3 bases and J by 10 bases. CDR3 size: 13 residues. Looked up from germline, CDR1 is GTSNPN and CDR2 is SVGIG (reference sequence). The CDR3 is CAWSWAGGYYQYF. The CDR3 nucleotides are TGTGCCTGGAGCTGGGCGGGAGGGTATTATCAGTACTTC.

The chain employs TRBV7-2 and TRBJ2-1; 9 nucleotides align to TRBD2. Germline V gene sequence: CDR1 SGHTA, CDR2 FQGNSA. The CDR3 totals 15 residues. J gave up 5 bases and V 1 base, and 3 bases lay outside the gene matches. The CDR3 DNA sequence: TGTGCCAGCAGCTTAGTAGCGGGGGCCAACAATGAGCAGTTCTTC. It encodes CASSLVAGANNEQFF.

The gene calls are TRBV5-1 and TRBJ2-3; 8 bases are shared with TRBD2. Germline V gives CDR1 SGHRS, CDR2 YFSETQ. The CDR3 consists of 15 residues. V dropped 0 bases and J dropped 5; count of bases not matched to a gene: 5. As DNA, the CDR3 is TGCGCCAGCAGCTTGGGGATGCGGGAGGTAGATACGCAGTATTTT. Translating gives CASSLGMREVDTQYF.

The gene calls are TRBV11-1 and TRBJ1-1; perhaps TRBD1 as D (6 bases). Germline loops: CDR1 SGHAT, CDR2 FQDESV (reference sequence). V was cut by 2 bases and J by 5 bases, with 12 bases left in between. The CDR3 totals 14 residues. The CDR3: CASSLTGWGTEAFF. The CDR3 DNA sequence: TGTGCCAGCAGCTTAACAGGGTGGGGGACTGAAGCTTTCTTT.

The genes are TRBV11-2 and TRBJ2-2; perhaps D is TRBD1 or TRBD2 (5 bases each). This CDR3 region has 15 residues. The germline V and J ends were trimmed by 5 bases and 5 bases, with 15 bases remaining between them. The germline V gene has CDR1 SGHAT and CDR2 FQNNGV. This CDR3 is CASSADGAGTGELFF. CDR3 DNA: TGTGCCAGCAGCGCCGACGGGGCCGGGACCGGGGAGCTGTTTTTT.

The genes are TRBV19 and TRBJ2-7, with D possibly called TRBD1 or TRBD2 (6 bases each). From germline, CDR1 is LNHDA and CDR2 SQIVND (reference sequence). This CDR3 region has 18 residues. Deletions cut 3 bases from V and 0 bases from J, with 21 bases between. The DNA of the CDR3 is TGTGCCAGTAGTATGGGAAGGGGGGCTCACCCGGGCTCCTACGAGCAGTACTTC. The encoded protein is CASSMGRGAHPGSYEQYF.

The V call is TRBV4-2, the J call TRBJ1-2; 7 bases agree with TRBD1. Per germline, CDR1 LGHNA and CDR2 YNFKEQ. V dropped 1 base and J dropped 4; count of bases not matched to a gene: 6. The CDR3 length is 15 residues. Here the CDR3 DNA reads TGTGCCAGCAGCCAAGTTACAGGGGAGGGCTATGGCTACACCTTC. Protein sequence: CASSQVTGEGYGYTF.

This clone was observed a single time. The V and J genes are TRBV19 and TRBJ1-2; the match to TRBD1 covers 11 bases. The trim removed 4 bases at V and 2 bases at J, leaving 0 bases unmatched. The CDR3 consists of 14 residues. CDR1 and CDR2 (germline): LNHDA, SQIVND (reference sequence). The CDR3 loop is CASSRDRGNYGYTF. DNA for the CDR3: TGTGCCAGTAGTAGGGACAGGGGGAACTATGGCTACACCTTC. The whole variable domain, remainder taken from reference TRBV19 and TRBJ1-2, is DGGITQSPKYLFRKEGQNVTLSCEQNLNHDAMYWYRQDPGQGLRLIYYSQIVNDFQKGDIAEGYSVSREKKESFPLTVTSAQKNPTAFYLCASSRDRGNYGYTFGSGTRLTVV.

This clone was picked up a small number of times. This chain uses TRBV20-1 with TRBJ2-7; 12 bases agree with TRBD2. The V gene end was trimmed by 3 bases and the J gene end by 0 bases; junction bases not matched to a gene: 9. The CDR3 length is 17 residues. The germline gives CDR1 DFQATT, CDR2 SNEGSKA (reference sequence). CDR3 DNA: TGCAGTGCTAGTAGGCCTAGCGGGGGGGACCTCTCCTACGAGCAGTACTTC. It is translated as CSASRPSGGDLSYEQYF.

This clone was counted many times. The CDR3 DNA follows: TGTGCCAGTAGTCGTACATGGGGGGAGCTGTTTTTT. Encoded protein: CASSRTWGELFF. The J gene is TRBJ2-2, the V gene TRBV19; D remains unclear. Looked up from germline, CDR1 is LNHDA and CDR2 is SQIVND (reference sequence). V dropped 5 bases and J dropped 8 bases, with 9 bases sitting between them. The CDR3 contains 12 residues.

The genes are TRBV5-1 and TRBJ1-4, with D possibly being TRBD1 (6 bases). V lost 2 bases, J lost 10 bases, and 21 bases lay in between. Germline V gene data show CDR1 as SGHRS and CDR2 as YFSETQ. This CDR3 spans 16 amino acids. CDR3 sequence (DNA): TGCGCCAGCAGCTTTTCGGTCTTCCCTGGGGGCGGAAAACTGTTTTTT. Amino acids: CASSFSVFPGGGKLFF.

This rearrangement joins TRBV6-2 or TRBV6-3 to TRBJ1-5; 11 bases are shared with TRBD1. Germline V lookup: CDR1 MNHEY, CDR2 SVGEGT. Unmatched junction bases numbered 11, after V lost 6 bases and J lost 7 bases. This CDR3 has 16 amino acids. The CDR3 loop is CASSRGTGGGGQPQHF. The DNA of the CDR3 is TGTGCCAGCAGCCGGGGGACAGGGGGAGGAGGGCAGCCCCAGCATTTT.

The chain carries TRBV27 and TRBJ1-3; 10 nucleotides match TRBD1. From germline, CDR1 is MNHEY and CDR2 SMNVEV (reference sequence). CDR3 length equals 14 residues. V shed 6 bases, J shed 3 bases, and the junction held 2 bases outside the gene matches. The CDR3 protein is CASRRTGGGNTIYF. The CDR3 DNA is TGTGCCAGCAGACGGACAGGGGGTGGAAACACCATATATTTT.

The CDR3 region has the DNA TGTGCCAGCAACAGCAATCAGCCCCAGCATTTT. It specifies CASNSNQPQHF. The chain combines TRBV28 with TRBJ1-5; D call uncertain. The germline V gene has CDR1 MDHEN and CDR2 SYDVKM. The length of the CDR3 is 11 residues. Trimming removed 7 bases from V and 1 base from J, with 2 bases in between.

The chain couples TRBV12-3 or TRBV12-4 to TRBJ1-2; D ambiguous. V lost 6 bases, J lost 6 bases, and 14 bases lay in between. The CDR3 is 13 amino acids. DNA of the CDR3: TGTGCCAGCAGCTGGGTCCCTATTGATGGCTACACCTTC. This encodes CASSWVPIDGYTF.